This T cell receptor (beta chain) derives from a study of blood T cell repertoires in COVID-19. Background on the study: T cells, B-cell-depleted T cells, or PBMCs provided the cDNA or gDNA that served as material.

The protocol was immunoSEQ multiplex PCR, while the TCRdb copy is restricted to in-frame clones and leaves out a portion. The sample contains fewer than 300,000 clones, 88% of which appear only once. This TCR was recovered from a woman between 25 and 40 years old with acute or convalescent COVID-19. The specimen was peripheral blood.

This CDR3 is CASSHGGKGDSPLHF. CDR3 nucleotides: TGTGCCAGCAGCCACGGGGGTAAAGGTGATTCACCCCTCCACTTT. The chain combines TRBV6-5 with TRBJ1-6, with D maybe TRBD1 (5 bases). Germline V gives CDR1 MNHEY, CDR2 SVGAGI. Trimming stripped 6 bases from V and 8 bases from J, with 17 bases between. The CDR3 is made up of 15 amino acids.